The next 10 T cell receptor beta chains were all read from a single sample in a study of cytomegalovirus exposure and HLA in healthy donors. PCR was performed using 60 Vbeta and 13 Jbeta primers. Assay used: immunoSEQ multiplex PCR; TCRdb lists only in-frame clones, some missing. Of 130,000 to 150,000 clones in the sample, almost 80% were seen once. The sample taken for sequencing was PBMCs. These receptors originate from a male donor in good health and CMV-seronegative.

V is TRBV4-3 and J is TRBJ1-2, with unresolved D. In germline, CDR1 is LGHNA, CDR2 YSLEER. The CDR3 extends over 15 amino acids. The V end lost 1 base, the J end lost 6 bases, and 15 bases lay between the germline ends. The CDR3 DNA reads TGCGCCAGCAGCCAAGCGTTACAGTTCCATAATGGCTACACCTTC. This gives the protein CASSQALQFHNGYTF.

V and J are TRBV5-4 and TRBJ2-3, with D perhaps matching TRBD2 (5 bases). Germline V lookup: CDR1 SGHNT, CDR2 YYREEE (reference sequence). V was cut by 1 base and J by 2 bases, with 14 bases left in between. The CDR3 totals 16 residues. CDR3: CASSLNGGRDTDTQYF. In DNA form, the CDR3 reads TGTGCCAGCAGCTTGAACGGAGGTAGGGACACAGATACGCAGTATTTT.

The gene calls are TRBV5-1 and TRBJ1-5; the D is unclear. The CDR3 length is 13 residues. The ends were cut back, 4 bases at V and 8 bases at J, with 13 bases in the middle. Germline V CDR1 and CDR2: SGHRS, YFSETQ. The CDR3 is CASSPRGVEPQHF. The CDR3 nucleotides read TGCGCCAGCAGCCCCCGGGGTGTAGAGCCCCAGCATTTT.

Comments on this clone: Sequence at one end of the junction differs from germline and may be a read error. The rearrangement uses TRBV4-3 and TRBJ2-1; the D gene is possibly TRBD1 (6 bases). Germline lookup yields CDR1 LGHNA and CDR2 YSLEER. The CDR3 extends over 15 amino acids. The CDR3 sequence: CAGSQTGPGSNEQFF. The DNA for the CDR3 is TGCGCCGGCAGCCAGACAGGACCAGGGAGCAATGAGCAGTTCTTC.

Note on this clone: The sample carries other DNA sequences with the same CDR3. This chain links TRBV5-1 with TRBJ2-1, with 7 bases matching TRBD2. Germline V gives CDR1 SGHRS, CDR2 YFSETQ. After removal of 0 bases from V and 2 bases from J, the junction contained 2 bases not matched to a gene. This CDR3 spans 15 amino acids. CDR3 amino acids: CASSLGLAAYNEQFF. CDR3 in DNA: TGCGCCAGCAGCTTGGGTCTAGCGGCCTACAATGAGCAGTTCTTC. Supplemented by reference TRBV5-1 and TRBJ2-1, the full variable domain reads KAGVTQTPRYLIKTRGQQVTLSCSPISGHRSVSWYQQTPGQGLQFLFEYFSETQRNKGNFPGRFSGRQFSNSRSEMNVSTLELGDSALYLCASSLGLAAYNEQFFGPGTRLTVL.

The chain couples TRBV20-1 to TRBJ1-1; D may be TRBD1 (5 bases). Trimming cost V 2 bases and J 8 bases, with 9 bases left between them. The CDR3 has 11 residues. In germline, CDR1 is DFQATT, CDR2 SNEGSKA (reference sequence). CDR3 DNA sequence: TGCAGTGCTAGAAACGACAGAGAAGCTTTCTTT. This codes for CSARNDREAFF.

This clone was seen more than once but under ten times. This sequence joins TRBV6-1 and TRBJ2-4, with TRBD2 matching over 11 bases. Unmatched junction bases numbered 7, after V lost 4 bases and J lost 8 bases. This CDR3 has 15 residues. The germline V gene has CDR1 MNHNS and CDR2 SASEGT. The CDR3 spells CASSAGTSGGDIQYF. DNA of the CDR3: TGTGCCAGCAGTGCCGGGACTAGCGGAGGGGACATTCAGTACTTC.

The V and J genes are TRBV12-5 and TRBJ2-3, with 8 bases lining up with TRBD2. Per germline, CDR1 LGHNT and CDR2 FRNRAP. The CDR3 is made up of 15 amino acids. J lost 3 bases, V lost 1 base, and 3 bases had no gene match. The chain's CDR3 is CASGLGRGGTDTQYF. In DNA form, the CDR3 reads TGTGCTAGTGGTTTGGGCCGGGGGGGTACAGATACGCAGTATTTT.

This chain joins TRBV5-1 and TRBJ2-7, with 12 bases that match TRBD2. The length of the CDR3 is 18 residues. Trimming at V came to 2 bases and at J to 6 bases, leaving 15 bases not matched to a gene. Per the germline V gene, CDR1 is SGHRS and CDR2 is YFSETQ. CDR3 loop: CASSFGLAGGPVVGEQYF. Written as DNA, the CDR3 is TGCGCCAGCAGCTTCGGGCTAGCGGGAGGGCCTGTGGTCGGCGAGCAGTACTTC.

This chain joins TRBV4-1 and TRBJ2-1; 7 positions agree with TRBD2. Per germline, CDR1 MGHRA and CDR2 YSYEKL. The ends lost 1 base at V and 5 bases at J; junction bases unmatched: 8. This CDR3 region has 16 residues. CDR3 in amino acids: CASSQGRASGNNEQFF. As DNA, the CDR3 is TGCGCCAGCAGCCAAGGAAGGGCTAGCGGTAACAATGAGCAGTTCTTC.